Shown below are 8 T cell receptor beta chains from a single sample sequenced in a study of PD-1 blockade in classical Hodgkin lymphoma. Produced via immunoSEQ multiplex PCR; TCRdb's table is partial and in-frame only. The sample has some 95,000 clones; about 91% are singletons. Brentuximab vedotin exposure varied, and every patient relapsed after autologous stem cell transplantation. The material sequenced was peripheral blood mononuclear cells (PBMCs), taken before the second cycle of nivolumab. These receptors came from a human donor with classical Hodgkin lymphoma.

The gene calls are TRBV4-1 and TRBJ1-5, with 8 bases aligning to TRBD1. Per the germline V gene, CDR1 is MGHRA and CDR2 is YSYEKL. This CDR3 has 15 residues. The J segment lost 5 bases and the V segment lost 0 bases, leaving 3 bases of the junction unmatched. The CDR3 sequence is CASSQESRGHQPQHF. The CDR3, as DNA: TGCGCCAGCAGCCAAGAATCCAGGGGGCATCAGCCCCAGCATTTT.

This clone has just one count. The chain employs TRBV6-5 and TRBJ1-2, with a possible D match to TRBD1 (5 bases). Looked up from germline, CDR1 is MNHEY and CDR2 is SVGAGI. The CDR3 consists of 13 residues. V gave up 8 bases and J gave up 4 bases, with 14 bases separating them. CDR3 nucleotide sequence: TGTGCCAGCTCGATTGGGGGTTCCTATGGCTACACCTTC. Protein: CASSIGGSYGYTF.

V gene TRBV5-1 combines with J gene TRBJ2-3, with 10 bases matching TRBD2. The trim removed 0 bases at V and 0 bases at J, leaving 7 bases unmatched. The germline CDR1 and CDR2 sequences are SGHRS and YFSETQ. The CDR3 spans 18 residues. CDR3 region: CASSLASGGTPSTDTQYF. The CDR3 DNA sequence: TGCGCCAGCAGCTTGGCTAGCGGGGGCACCCCTAGCACAGATACGCAGTATTTT.

The chain is built from TRBV6-6 and TRBJ2-1; 8 positions match TRBD2. This CDR3 spans 12 amino acids. CDR1 and CDR2 from the germline V gene are MNHNY and SVGAGI (reference sequence). V shed 2 bases, J shed 10 bases, and the junction held 1 base outside the gene matches. CDR3 region: CASSYQRGEQFF. The CDR3 bases are TGTGCCAGCAGTTACCAGCGGGGGGAGCAGTTCTTC.

CDR3 sequence: CASSLWGTSGGRGDTQYF. CDR3 sequence (DNA): TGTGCCAGCAGCCTCTGGGGGACTAGCGGGGGCCGGGGAGATACGCAGTATTTT. The V gene is TRBV4-2, the J gene TRBJ2-3; 14 positions agree with TRBD2. Trimming cost V 4 bases and J 5 bases; bases outside gene matches: 11. This CDR3 contains 18 residues. Looked up from germline, CDR1 is LGHNA and CDR2 is YNFKEQ.

The V call is TRBV6-5, the J call TRBJ1-6; unclear D gene. This CDR3 comprises 13 residues. Germline values: CDR1 MNHEY, CDR2 SVGAGI. Trimming pared 7 bases from V and 7 bases from J, leaving 11 bases between. The CDR3 DNA sequence: TGTGCCAGCAATGGCAGGCGAAATTCACCCCTCCACTTT. This codes for CASNGRRNSPLHF.

In its sample, this clone was seen once. The chain recombines TRBV2 with TRBJ1-5; D not resolved. The CDR3 totals 13 residues. V was clipped by 5 bases and J by 4 bases, with 9 bases between them. Germline V gene sequence: CDR1 SNHLY, CDR2 FYNNEI. Here the CDR3 reads CASSLLGNQPQHF. The CDR3 nucleotides are TGTGCCAGCAGTTTGCTGGGGAATCAGCCCCAGCATTTT.

The chain links TRBV5-1 to TRBJ1-1, with a weak D call TRBD1 (6 bases). V shed 4 bases and J shed 8 bases, with 21 bases lying between them. This CDR3 contains 15 residues. Germline CDR1 and CDR2: SGHRS and YFSETQ. CDR3 in amino acids: CASSQKTGSSLEAFF. DNA of the CDR3: TGCGCCAGCAGCCAAAAGACAGGCTCCTCACTGGAAGCTTTCTTT. Drawing the rest from reference TRBV5-1 and TRBJ1-1, the complete variable domain is KAGVTQTPRYLIKTRGQQVTLSCSPISGHRSVSWYQQTPGQGLQFLFEYFSETQRNKGNFPGRFSGRQFSNSRSEMNVSTLELGDSALYLCASSQKTGSSLEAFFGQGTRLTVV.